This T cell receptor (beta chain) was recorded in a study of cytomegalovirus exposure and HLA in healthy donors. Study-level results: Another analysis was done later, and it associated more than 15,000 TCR beta sequences with HLA alleles at 0.05 false discovery rate. Among TCR beta chains, those listed as cytomegalovirus-associated numbered over 150. Researchers reported from a later analysis that most CMV-associated TCR beta chains appeared HLA-restricted.

PCR amplification relied on 60 Vbeta primers (plus 13 Jbeta primers). The protocol was immunoSEQ multiplex PCR, while the TCRdb copy is restricted to in-frame clones and leaves out a portion. The data show about 160,000 clones, roughly 76% seen once. This CDR3 comprises 11 residues. The germline V gene encodes CDR1 SGHTS and CDR2 YDEGEE. V was clipped by 6 bases and J by 8 bases, with 11 bases between them. About this clone itself: Antigen unknown.

The sample was PBMCs. The chain combines TRBV5-8 with TRBJ1-2, with D possibly TRBD1 on 6 matching bases. This TCR came from a woman aged 45 to 65 in good health and CMV-seronegative. CDR3 nucleotide sequence: TGTGCCAGCATCATGCAGGGGGGCTACACCTTC. Protein sequence: CASIMQGGYTF.